The 18 T cell receptor beta chains listed next were all sequenced from one sample in a study of metastatic and nonmetastatic thyroid tumors. Patients were all untreated before their thyroid surgery. TCRdb reanalyzed the PCR reads via MiXCR. The sample shows around 16,000 clones, about 30% of them seen only once. Sequencing used adjacent normal tissue. These TCRs come from a female donor with papillary thyroid cancer or a benign thyroid nodule (not recorded which). Some clones in this sample may be carry-over from other donors' samples.

The chain combines TRBV20-1 with TRBJ2-7; D gene unclear. Per the germline V gene, CDR1 is DFQATT and CDR2 is SNEGSKA (reference sequence). V was clipped by 5 bases and J by 5 bases, with 7 bases between them. This CDR3 has 10 amino acids. The CDR3 sequence: CSAEKDEQYF. CDR3 nucleotides: TGCAGTGCTGAGAAAGACGAGCAGTACTTC.

This clone was counted at least ten times. The CDR3 coding sequence is TGTGCCACCAGTGATTTCCCACTCGGGGACAGGGAAGACGGGGAGCTGTTTTTT. As protein: CATSDFPLGDREDGELFF. This chain links TRBV24-1 with TRBJ2-2; 9 nucleotides match TRBD1. The CDR3 sequence is 18 residues long. From germline, CDR1 is KGHDR and CDR2 SFDVKD. V dropped 1 base and J dropped 7; count of bases not matched to a gene: 12.

This clone was seen more than once but under ten times. V is TRBV28 and J is TRBJ1-6; 10 bases match TRBD1. V gave up 6 bases and J gave up 8 bases; unmatched junction bases: 10. The germline V gene has CDR1 MDHEN and CDR2 SYDVKM. The CDR3 totals 16 residues. This chain's CDR3 is CASRDRGQGYYSPLHF. The CDR3, as DNA: TGTGCCAGCAGGGACCGGGGACAGGGGTATTATTCACCCCTCCACTTT.

CDR3 coding DNA: TGTGCCAGCAGCTTAGGGGTGACAGGGTACACTGAAGCTTTCTTT. It yields the protein CASSLGVTGYTEAFF. The rearrangement joins TRBV7-2 to TRBJ1-1, with TRBD1 matching over 7 bases. The J segment lost 3 bases and the V segment lost 1 base, leaving 5 bases of the junction unmatched. This CDR3 contains 15 residues. Germline V lookup: CDR1 SGHTA, CDR2 FQGNSA.

The rearrangement links TRBV28 to TRBJ2-3, with TRBD1 identical over 8 bases. Germline V CDR1 and CDR2: MDHEN, SYDVKM. Trimming took 1 base from V and 5 from J; bases not matched to a gene: 14. The CDR3 spans 18 residues. The CDR3 loop is CASSLYNPGRGRVDTQYF. In DNA form, the CDR3 reads TGTGCCAGCAGTTTATACAACCCGGGCAGGGGGCGAGTAGATACGCAGTATTTT. Using reference TRBV28 and TRBJ2-3 for the parts outside the CDR3, the full variable domain is DVKVTQSSRYLVKRTGEKVFLECVQDMDHENMFWYRQDPGLGLRLIYFSYDVKMKEKGDIPEGYSVSREKKERFSLILESASTNQTSMYLCASSLYNPGRGRVDTQYFGPGTRLTVL.

The J gene is TRBJ1-4, the V gene TRBV3-1, with TRBD1 as a possible D gene (6 bases). Germline V gene data show CDR1 as LGHDT and CDR2 as YNNKEL (reference sequence). The CDR3 extends over 14 amino acids. Trimming left V 6 bases short and J 7 bases short, with 15 bases between. CDR3 coding DNA: TGTGCCAGCAGTCACAGGGACATCCGTGAAAAACTGTTTTTT. Its translation: CASSHRDIREKLFF.

This clone was picked up a small number of times. The V and J genes are TRBV4-2 and TRBJ1-5; 7 bases fit TRBD1. Trimming took 2 bases from V and 4 from J; bases not matched to a gene: 8. Germline-derived CDR1 and CDR2 are LGHNA and YNFKEQ. The CDR3 sequence is 16 residues long. The CDR3 reads CASSQLGDRRNQPQHF. CDR3 bases: TGTGCCAGCAGCCAATTAGGGGACAGACGGAATCAGCCCCAGCATTTT.

This clone was detected a few times. Relative to the germline gene, one junction end is altered; a read error may explain this. V gene TRBV28 combines with J gene TRBJ1-2; no firm D call. Germline V lookup: CDR1 MDHEN, CDR2 SYDVKM. The CDR3 runs 15 residues. The CDR3, as DNA: TGTTCCAGCAGTTTATTGGTCAGTCTTAACTATGGCTACACCTTC. Its protein is CSSSLLVSLNYGYTF.

Of note for this clone: The junction and the germline gene differ at one end; a read error may be behind it. The chain is built from TRBV6-1 and TRBJ2-5, with TRBD2 identical over 9 bases. Germline V gene sequence: CDR1 MNHNS, CDR2 SASEGT. The CDR3 spans 15 residues. CDR3 sequence: CASSEDRVAGETQYF. CDR3 nucleotides: TGTGCCAGCAGTGAAGATAGGGTAGCGGGAGAAACCCAGTACTTT.

The CDR3 DNA follows: TGCAGTGCTAGAGGCGGGAGTGGGGGGATATACGAGCAGTACGTC. Protein: CSARGGSGGIYEQYV. The rearrangement links TRBV20-1 to TRBJ2-7, with TRBD2 identical over 7 bases. The CDR3 is 15 residues long. Losses at the gene ends were 1 base for V and 4 bases for J; bases not matched to a gene: 10. Per the germline V gene, CDR1 is DFQATT and CDR2 is SNEGSKA (reference sequence).

The V call is TRBV25-1, the J call TRBJ2-7, with 15 bases matching TRBD2. J was trimmed by 3 bases and V by 5 bases; bases with no gene match: 8. This CDR3 contains 17 residues. Germline V gene sequence: CDR1 MGHDK, CDR2 SYGVNS. The CDR3 loop reads CASSSPGLAGGFYEQYF. Here the CDR3 DNA reads TGTGCCAGCAGTTCTCCGGGACTAGCGGGAGGCTTCTACGAGCAGTACTTC.

The gene calls are TRBV29-1 and TRBJ1-1, with D perhaps TRBD1 (5 bases). Looked up from germline, CDR1 is SQVTM and CDR2 is ANQGSEA. Trimming removed 8 bases from V and 4 bases from J, with 23 bases in between. This CDR3 contains 15 residues. CDR3 in DNA: TGCAGCATACGACAACTGTGGGGGACGAGCACTGAAGCTTTCTTT. It specifies CSIRQLWGTSTEAFF.

On this clone itself: The junction does not match germline at one end; this may be a read error. The chain couples TRBV20-1 to TRBJ2-2; TRBD2 matches 7 bases. The last part of the DNA fits TRBJ2-3 better; the J call may be wrong. The CDR3 sequence is 17 residues long. The germline CDR1 and CDR2 sequences are DFQATT and SNEGSKA (reference sequence). CDR3: CSASYFSGWHVTDTQYF. In nucleotides, the CDR3 is TGCAGTGCTAGTTACTTTAGCGGGTGGCACGTCACAGATACTCAGTATTTT.

This clone has only a few counts. The chain uses TRBV12-3 or TRBV12-4 and TRBJ2-2; perhaps TRBD2 as D (6 bases). The CDR3 covers 14 residues. The V and J ends lost 3 bases and 4 bases respectively, with 9 bases between them. The CDR3 protein is CASSFLGGTGELFF. The CDR3 DNA reads TGTGCCAGCAGTTTCTTGGGAGGCACCGGGGAGCTGTTTTTT.

There are a few counts of this clone. Compared with germline, one end of the junction differs, possibly owing to a read error. This same CDR3 is encoded by further DNA sequences in the sample. The chain carries TRBV6-1 and TRBJ2-2; D unclear. This CDR3 contains 15 residues. The V gene's germline CDR1 is MNHNS and CDR2 SASEGT. The CDR3 bases are TGTGCTAGCAGTGAAGATGTCTCCTCCACCGGGGAGCTGTTTTTT. Its protein is CASSEDVSSTGELFF.

The gene calls are TRBV5-8 and TRBJ1-1; D perhaps matches TRBD1 (5 bases). Germline lookup yields CDR1 SGHTS and CDR2 YDEGEE. CDR3 length equals 15 residues. V lost 2 bases to trimming and J lost 6 bases, with 17 bases between them. The CDR3, as DNA: TGTGCCAGCAGCTTCGTGGGAGGGACTAACGCTGAAGCTTTCTTT. Translating gives CASSFVGGTNAEAFF.

Only a few counts were recorded for this clone. The chain joins TRBV9 to TRBJ2-7, with TRBD1 matching 7 bases. Germline V gene data show CDR1 as SGDLS and CDR2 as YYNGEE. The CDR3 is 14 residues long. The ends lost 0 bases at V and 5 bases at J; junction bases unmatched: 5. The CDR3 DNA reads TGTGCCAGCAGCGTAGATGGGGACAGCCACGAGCAGTACTTC. This gives the protein CASSVDGDSHEQYF.

In its sample, this clone was seen a few times. This chain's CDR3 is CASSGSTRNYGYTF. The CDR3 region has the DNA TGTGCCAGCAGTGGCTCTACGCGGAACTATGGCTACACCTTC. The chain employs TRBV2 and TRBJ1-2; no firm D call. This CDR3 is built from 14 residues. Germline CDR1 reads SNHLY; CDR2 reads FYNNEI. Trimming pared 4 bases from V and 2 bases from J, leaving 11 bases between.